This entry is about one T cell receptor (beta chain). Its antigen is not identified. This specimen belongs to a study of blood T cells in healthy people across ages. Points from the study as a whole: A strong correlation was found between TCR beta diversity and the percentage of naive T cells. Age advanced and TCR beta diversity per million T cells fell, roughly linearly.

A J-beta primer mix and a sample-barcoded 5' primer were used in a second PCR of roughly 6 to 12 cycles. A template-switch adaptor that had 12 random nucleotides put a tag on each cDNA molecule. TCRdb ran MiXCR on the 5' RACE reads and lists one entry per CDR3 protein. The data hold about 1.5 million distinct CDR3 sequences, with 40% to 50% observed a single time. The clonotype was recovered from a woman between 18 and 29 years old in good health. The sequenced material came from blood.

The CDR3 DNA sequence: TGTGCCAGCAGGCGACGGGGGGAGAATGAGCAGTTCTTC. It is translated as CASRRRGENEQFF. This rearrangement joins TRBV6-5 to TRBJ2-1; 7 nucleotides match TRBD2. The CDR3 contains 13 residues. V was pared by 6 bases and J by 7 bases, with 6 bases of the junction left unmatched. Germline CDR1 is MNHEY and CDR2 is SVGAGI.